This TCR beta chain stems from a study of blood T cell repertoires in COVID-19. Study context: Material from acute and convalescent COVID-19 was sourced from the United States, Italy and Spain. T cells, B-cell-depleted T cells, or PBMCs provided the cDNA or gDNA that served as material.

V was cut by 5 bases and J by 0 bases, with 13 bases left in between. CDR3 length equals 15 residues. Germline V gene lookup returns CDR1 SEHNR and CDR2 FQNEAQ (reference sequence). Cohorts were determined from participant-reported clinical history. This clone was counted a single time. Authors' methods: The assay estimated nucleated cells by amplifying reference gene primers. Some clones are missing from TCRdb's copy, which holds only in-frame ones; the method was immunoSEQ multiplex PCR. V and J calls plus clone size are reproduced from that table; the DNA served to infer D and trimming. This table has about 270,000 clones, around 89% appearing once.

The sequence came from a woman in her 30s with acute COVID-19. The genes are TRBV7-9 and TRBJ1-1, with a tentative D call TRBD1 (5 bases). The sample taken for sequencing was PBMCs or T cells enriched from blood (not recorded which). In DNA form, the CDR3 reads TGTGCCAGCAGCCGAGAGGGACTTTTGAACACTGAAGCTTTCTTT. Translating gives CASSREGLLNTEAFF.